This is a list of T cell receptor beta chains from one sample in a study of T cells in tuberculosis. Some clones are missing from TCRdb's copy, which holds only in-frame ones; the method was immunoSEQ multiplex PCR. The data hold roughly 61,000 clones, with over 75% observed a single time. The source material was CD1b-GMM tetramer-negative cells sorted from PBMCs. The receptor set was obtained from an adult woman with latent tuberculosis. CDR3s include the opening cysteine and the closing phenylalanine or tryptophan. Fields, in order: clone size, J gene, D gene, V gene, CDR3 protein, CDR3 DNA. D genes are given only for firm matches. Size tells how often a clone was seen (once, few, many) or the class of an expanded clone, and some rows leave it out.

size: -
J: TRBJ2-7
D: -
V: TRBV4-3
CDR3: CASSRTGSGYEQYF
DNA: TGCGCCAGCAGCCGAACAGGCTCCGGATACGAGCAGTACTTC

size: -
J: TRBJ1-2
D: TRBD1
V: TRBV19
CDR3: CASSTRPGQVFEGSRPYTF
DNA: TGTGCCAGTAGTACGCGTCCGGGACAGGTTTTCGAAGGATCTCGGCCATACACCTTC

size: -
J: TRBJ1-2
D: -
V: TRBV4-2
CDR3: CASSQNRGGADGYTF
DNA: TGTGCCAGCAGCCAAAATCGGGGGGGCGCGGATGGCTACACCTTC

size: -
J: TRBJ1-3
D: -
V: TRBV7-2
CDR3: CASSRSQGSGNTIYF
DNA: TGTGCCAGCAGCCGTAGCCAGGGGAGTGGAAACACCATATATTTT

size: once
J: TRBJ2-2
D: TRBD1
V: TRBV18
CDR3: CASSPRQGTGELFF
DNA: TGTGCCAGCTCACCACGACAGGGTACCGGGGAGCTGTTTTTT

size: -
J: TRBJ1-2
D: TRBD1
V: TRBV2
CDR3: CASRAGTVNYGYTF
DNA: TGTGCCAGCAGGGCCGGGACAGTGAACTATGGCTACACCTTC

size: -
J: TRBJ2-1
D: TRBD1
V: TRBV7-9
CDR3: CASSPGQGALQFF
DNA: TGTGCCAGCTCGCCCGGGCAGGGGGCCTTGCAGTTCTTC

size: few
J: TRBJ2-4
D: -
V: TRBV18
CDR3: CASSLDIEDDIQYF
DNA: TGTGCCAGCTCACTGGACATAGAAGACGACATTCAGTACTTC

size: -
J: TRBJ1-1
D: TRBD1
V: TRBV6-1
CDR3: CASSNRGANTEAFF
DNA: TGTGCCAGCAGTAACAGGGGGGCCAACACTGAAGCTTTCTTT

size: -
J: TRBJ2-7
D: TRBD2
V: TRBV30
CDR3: CAWTGLAGAEQYF
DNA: TGTGCCTGGACGGGACTAGCGGGTGCCGAGCAGTACTTC

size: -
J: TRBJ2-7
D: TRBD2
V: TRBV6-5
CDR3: CASLPGTSGAGEQYF
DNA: TGTGCCAGCCTCCCGGGGACTAGCGGGGCCGGCGAGCAGTACTTC

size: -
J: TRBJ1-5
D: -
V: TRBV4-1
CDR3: CASSQLFPVSNQPQHF
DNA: TGCGCCAGCAGCCAGTTATTCCCAGTTAGCAATCAGCCCCAGCATTTT

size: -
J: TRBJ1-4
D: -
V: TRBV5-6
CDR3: CASSLRWTLRNEKLFF
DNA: TGTGCCAGCAGCTTAAGGTGGACATTAAGGAATGAAAAACTGTTTTTT

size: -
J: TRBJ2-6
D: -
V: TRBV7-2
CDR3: CASSPQSGANVLTF
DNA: TGTGCCAGCAGCCCACAATCCGGGGCCAACGTCCTGACTTTC

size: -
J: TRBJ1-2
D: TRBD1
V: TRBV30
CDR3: CAWSEIGSRGVVGYTF
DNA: TGTGCCTGGAGTGAGATAGGGAGCAGGGGGGTCGTTGGCTACACCTTC

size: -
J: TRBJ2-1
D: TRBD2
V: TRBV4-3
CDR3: CASSQVEGLAGDEQFF
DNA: TGCGCCAGCAGCCAAGTAGAGGGACTAGCGGGAGATGAGCAGTTCTTC

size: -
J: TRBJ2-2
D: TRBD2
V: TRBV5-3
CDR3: CARSLRSSGGSGELFF
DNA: TGTGCCAGAAGCTTGCGGTCTAGCGGGGGGTCCGGGGAGCTGTTTTTT

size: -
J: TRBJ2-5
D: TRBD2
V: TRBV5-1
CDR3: CASSFHGLAGETQYF
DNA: TGCGCCAGCAGCTTTCACGGACTAGCGGGAGAGACCCAGTACTTC

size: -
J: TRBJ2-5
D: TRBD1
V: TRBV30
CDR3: CAWSPTTGGGQYF
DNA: TGTGCCTGGAGTCCAACGACAGGGGGAGGCCAGTACTTC

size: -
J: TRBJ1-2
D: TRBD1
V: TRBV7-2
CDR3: CASSLAVPGTGNYGYTF
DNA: TGTGCCAGCAGCTTAGCGGTTCCCGGGACAGGGAACTATGGCTACACCTTC